What follows is one T cell receptor beta chain and its context. Its antigen remains unknown. These data are taken from a study of cytomegalovirus exposure and HLA in healthy donors. Findings and limits, study-wide: There were around 160 TCR beta chains listed as cytomegalovirus-associated.

Separation from the approximately 720-subject first cohort characterized the approximately 130-subject validation cohort, to which the donors belonged. Sequencing used immunoSEQ multiplex PCR; TCRdb keeps in-frame clones, though not all of them. The sample shows 150,000 to 200,000 clones, around 96% of them seen only once. The material sequenced was PBMCs. This TCR was sampled from a woman aged 18-29 years in good health and CMV-seronegative.

CDR3 DNA: TGCAGCGTTGCTCCAGGGGGAGGCTACACCTTC. Translation: CSVAPGGGYTF. The chain joins TRBV29-1 to TRBJ1-2; 7 positions match TRBD1. The CDR3 totals 11 residues. Germline V gene sequence: CDR1 SQVTM, CDR2 ANQGSEA. V dropped 4 bases and J dropped 8; count of bases not matched to a gene: 4.